The T cell receptor (beta chain) described here comes from a study of blood T cell repertoires in COVID-19. Germline assignment: CDR1 SGHTA and CDR2 FQGTGA. V lost 2 bases and J lost 5; bases outside the gene matches: 4. There are 15 residues in the CDR3. Generated by immunoSEQ multiplex PCR, the TCRdb table keeps only in-frame clones and is missing some. The profile shows hundreds of thousands of clones, nearly 90% of them singletons. The sample taken for sequencing was PBMCs or T cells enriched from blood (not recorded which). The rearrangement uses TRBV7-3 and TRBJ1-5; TRBD1 aligns across 9 bases. The receptor's source is a man in his thirties or forties who had been exposed to COVID-19. The CDR3 nucleotides are TGTGCCAGCAGCTTAGAGGGGGACAGGGATCAGCCCCAGCATTTT. Translated: CASSLEGDRDQPQHF.